This T cell receptor (beta chain) was recorded in a study of T cell responses to AZD1222 COVID-19 vaccine. General study points: The reported proportion of spike-specific TCRs targeting unmutated variant regions was nearly half.

V shed 0 bases and J shed 0 bases, with 8 bases lying between them. The CDR3 totals 16 residues. From germline, CDR1 is MNHEY and CDR2 SVGAGI. The repertoire was sequenced with immunoSEQ multiplex PCR; TCRdb's copy has only in-frame clones and lacks some. This sample has roughly 96,000 clones, with more than 75% found just once. As to this clone: Its antigen is not identified.

The source was peripheral blood, collected on day 0 of AZD1222 vaccination. The origin of this receptor is an adult in good health. The chain links TRBV6-5 to TRBJ2-2, with unresolved D. In DNA form, the CDR3 reads TGTGCCAGCAGTTACTCGTGGTTCGCGAACACCGGGGAGCTGTTTTTT. Translation gives CASSYSWFANTGELFF.